These 26 T cell receptor beta chains share one sample of origin, sequenced in a study of identical twins. One entry per CDR3 protein results from TCRdb running MiXCR on the 5' RACE reads. The sample lists fewer than 900,000 distinct CDR3 sequences, 20% to 25% occurring once. The same sample was also studied in work on T cells expressing NK-cell markers.

Sequencing was done on a sample of PBMCs. The receptors come from a woman between 18 and 30 years old in good health.

The gene calls are TRBV7-9 and TRBJ2-5; 7 bases are a match to TRBD1. V lost 1 base and J lost 2; bases outside the gene matches: 10. Germline V gene sequence: CDR1 SEHNR, CDR2 FQNEAQ (reference sequence). The CDR3 has 17 residues. The CDR3 sequence: CASSLGFRDRQQETQYF. The CDR3 nucleotides read TGTGCCAGCAGCTTAGGGTTCCGGGACAGACAGCAAGAGACCCAGTACTTC.

The table lists this clonotype with many counts. V usage is TRBV5-1 and J usage is TRBJ2-1; D call uncertain. The CDR3 consists of 15 residues. The germline V gene encodes CDR1 SGHRS and CDR2 YFSETQ. V gave up 7 bases and J gave up 0 bases, with 14 bases separating them. The CDR3, as DNA: TGCGCCAGCTCCCTGGACCAGAGCTCCTACAATGAGCAGTTCTTC. It is translated as CASSLDQSSYNEQFF. The variable domain in full, completed from reference TRBV5-1 and TRBJ2-1, reads KAGVTQTPRYLIKTRGQQVTLSCSPISGHRSVSWYQQTPGQGLQFLFEYFSETQRNKGNFPGRFSGRQFSNSRSEMNVSTLELGDSALYLCASSLDQSSYNEQFFGPGTRLTVL.

This sequence joins TRBV27 and TRBJ1-5; the D gene is possibly TRBD1 (5 bases). Between the trimmed V and J ends, which lost 1 base and 4 bases, there was a span of 14 bases. The CDR3 loop spans 16 amino acids. Germline V CDR1 and CDR2: MNHEY, SMNVEV (reference sequence). CDR3 sequence reads: CASSLLAEEGNQPQHF. The CDR3 region has the DNA TGTGCCAGCAGTTTATTGGCGGAGGAGGGGAATCAGCCCCAGCATTTT.

This clonotype was counted only a few times. The V call is TRBV20-1, the J call TRBJ1-2; 7 bases agree with TRBD1. V shed 1 base, J shed 4 bases, and the junction held 9 bases outside the gene matches. The CDR3 contains 15 residues. The germline V gene encodes CDR1 DFQATT and CDR2 SNEGSKA (reference sequence). CDR3 sequence reads: CSARGRGGQSYGYTF. The CDR3, as DNA: TGCAGTGCTAGAGGCAGGGGGGGGCAGAGCTATGGCTACACCTTC.

This rearrangement joins TRBV27 to TRBJ2-1; D uncertain. Germline CDR1 is MNHEY and CDR2 is SMNVEV (reference sequence). Trimming removed 3 bases at V and 3 bases at J, with 18 bases between. This CDR3 region has 17 residues. CDR3 amino acids: CASSFLTSKSGYNEQFF. The CDR3 DNA reads TGTGCCAGCAGTTTTTTAACGTCTAAATCGGGCTACAATGAGCAGTTCTTC.

V is TRBV29-1 and J is TRBJ2-2, with no clear D. Germline CDR1 and CDR2: SQVTM and ANQGSEA. Trimming pared 4 bases from V and 6 bases from J, leaving 6 bases between. The CDR3 has 11 amino acids. CDR3 sequence reads: CSVVISGELFF. The CDR3 DNA sequence: TGCAGCGTTGTTATTTCCGGGGAGCTGTTTTTT.

This clonotype has a handful of counts. The chain carries TRBV5-5 and TRBJ2-7, with 8 bases identical to TRBD2. Germline V gene sequence: CDR1 SGHKS, CDR2 YYEKEE (reference sequence). CDR3 length equals 15 residues. J gave up 1 base and V 3 bases, and 6 bases lay outside the gene matches. The DNA for the CDR3 is TGTGCCAGCAGCTCCCTCATAGCGGGGTCCTACGAGCAGTACTTC. Translated: CASSSLIAGSYEQYF.

This clonotype was recorded many times. V is TRBV10-3 and J is TRBJ2-6; D remains ambiguous. V lost 10 bases and J 1 base, leaving 5 bases between the germline ends. Germline V gene lookup returns CDR1 ENHRY and CDR2 SYGVKD. CDR3 length equals 12 residues. CDR3 sequence: CATASGANVLTF. The CDR3 DNA sequence: TGTGCCACAGCTTCTGGGGCCAACGTCCTGACTTTC.

Turning to this clonotype: One junction end does not reproduce the germline sequence, and a read error may be involved. The chain carries TRBV20-1 and TRBJ2-4; a possible D gene is TRBD2 (6 bases). Germline V CDR1 and CDR2: DFQATT, SNEGSKA (reference sequence). This CDR3 contains 12 residues. CDR3 nucleotides: TGCAGTGCTAGAGGCGAGAAACGGGACTCCTTCTTC. It yields the protein CSARGEKRDSFF.

The chain uses TRBV20-1 and TRBJ2-5; TRBD1 matches at 9 bases. CDR3 size: 13 residues. V trimming: 0 bases; J trimming: 4 bases; junction bases outside the gene matches: 0. Germline CDR1 reads DFQATT; CDR2 reads SNEGSKA (reference sequence). As DNA, the CDR3 is TGCAGTGCTAGAGAACAGGGGGCAGAGACCCAGTACTTC. Protein product: CSAREQGAETQYF.

This clonotype showed up many times. This chain joins TRBV3-1 and TRBJ1-2; D gene unclear. Trimming took off 7 bases at V and 3 bases at J, with 15 bases between the two ends. The germline CDR1 and CDR2 sequences are LGHDT and YNNKEL (reference sequence). This CDR3 has 14 amino acids. The CDR3 loop reads CASTGPSGDYGYTF. The CDR3 bases are TGTGCCAGCACGGGCCCGAGCGGGGACTATGGCTACACCTTC. The variable domain in full, with the rest retrieved from reference TRBV3-1 and TRBJ1-2, is DTAVSQTPKYLVTQMGNDKSIKCEQNLGHDTMYWYKQDSKKFLKIMFSYNNKELIINETVPNRFSPKSPDKAHLNLHINSLELGDSAVYFCASTGPSGDYGYTFGSGTRLTVV.

This clonotype was counted between two and nine times. V is TRBV21-1 and J is TRBJ2-2; the DNA was not compared with TRBD2, the D call given in the table. TRBV21-1 is annotated as a pseudogene. CDR3 length: 18 amino acids. Here the CDR3 DNA reads TGTGCCAGCAGCATTCCGAGTCTAGCGGGAGTAATTCCCGGGGAGCTGTTTTTT. Its protein is CASSIPSLAGVIPGELFF.

In its sample, this clonotype was seen a few times. The genes are TRBV4-3 and TRBJ2-7; 7 bases align to TRBD1. Trimming cost V 2 bases and J 9 bases; bases outside gene matches: 13. CDR3 size: 15 residues. Germline V gene sequence: CDR1 LGHNA, CDR2 YSLEER. The CDR3 loop reads CASSQTVTDRLTQYF. The CDR3 coding sequence is TGCGCCAGCAGCCAAACCGTCACGGACAGGTTAACGCAGTACTTC.

The chain uses TRBV29-1 and TRBJ2-5; D uncertain. Trimming shortened V by 4 bases and J by 5 bases, and 2 bases separated the two germline ends. The CDR3 has 9 residues. The germline V gene encodes CDR1 SQVTM and CDR2 ANQGSEA. This chain's CDR3 is CSVAETQYF. CDR3 coding DNA: TGCAGCGTTGCGGAGACCCAGTACTTC.

There are many counts of this clonotype. The rearrangement links TRBV20-1 to TRBJ2-2, with TRBD2 identical over 14 bases. V lost 0 bases, J lost 6 bases, and 6 bases stayed unmatched. Per germline, CDR1 DFQATT and CDR2 SNEGSKA (reference sequence). The CDR3 contains 17 residues. The CDR3 DNA is TGCAGTGCTAGAGATCCCCGGACTAGCGGGGGGCCCGGGGAGCTGTTTTTT. This encodes CSARDPRTSGGPGELFF.

CDR3: CASSLRQGPQELYF. CDR3 sequence (DNA): TGCGCCAGCAGCTTGAGACAGGGGCCCCAAGAGCTTTACTTC. The chain combines TRBV5-1 with TRBJ2-7; 8 bases agree with TRBD1. The CDR3 consists of 14 residues. J was trimmed by 13 bases and V by 1 base; bases with no gene match: 13. CDR1 is SGHRS and CDR2 is YFSETQ in the germline V gene. Full variable domain (rest looked up from reference TRBV5-1 and TRBJ2-7): KAGVTQTPRYLIKTRGQQVTLSCSPISGHRSVSWYQQTPGQGLQFLFEYFSETQRNKGNFPGRFSGRQFSNSRSEMNVSTLELGDSALYLCASSLRQGPQELYFGPGTRLTVT.

The chain couples TRBV5-1 to TRBJ1-1; D uncertain. Per germline, CDR1 SGHRS and CDR2 YFSETQ. The CDR3 runs 15 residues. The V end was cut by 1 base, the J end by 4 bases, with 14 bases between. The chain's CDR3 is CASSLLREVGTEAFF. Here the CDR3 DNA reads TGCGCCAGCAGCTTGTTGCGGGAAGTGGGCACTGAAGCTTTCTTT.

The chain links TRBV5-3 to TRBJ2-7; D unclear. TRBV5-3 belongs to the ORF category, with a function that is uncertain. CDR3 length equals 12 residues. V lost 8 bases to trimming and J lost 6 bases, with 15 bases between them. CDR3 sequence reads: CASNPGRGEQYF. For the CDR3, the DNA is TGTGCCAGTAACCCCGGGCGTGGCGAGCAGTACTTC.

In its sample, this clonotype was seen a few times. The V and J genes are TRBV9 and TRBJ2-7; D uncertain. Germline loops: CDR1 SGDLS, CDR2 YYNGEE. The CDR3 covers 8 residues. Trimming left V 2 bases short and J 12 bases short, with 3 bases between. The CDR3, as DNA: TGTGCCAGCAGCGTGGGGTACTTC. This translates into CASSVGYF.

The V gene is TRBV27, the J gene TRBJ2-1, with D uncertain. V shed 2 bases and J shed 9 bases, with 17 bases lying between them. The CDR3 sequence is 15 residues long. CDR1 is MNHEY and CDR2 is SMNVEV in the germline V gene (reference sequence). The CDR3 nucleotides are TGTGCCAGCAGTTTAGATCAGTATTATGGTGTTGAGCAGTTCTTC. Translated, it gives CASSLDQYYGVEQFF.

At least ten counts were recorded for this clonotype. This chain links TRBV12-3 or TRBV12-4 with TRBJ2-5, with 7 bases matching TRBD1. The length of the CDR3 is 13 residues. After removal of 6 bases from V and 2 bases from J, the junction contained 3 bases not matched to a gene. The CDR3 nucleotides are TGTGCCAGCAGCTTGGGACAGCAAGAGACCCAGTACTTC. It yields the protein CASSLGQQETQYF.

This clonotype came up a few times. This sequence joins TRBV20-1 and TRBJ2-7; TRBD1 aligns across 7 bases. The germline CDR1 and CDR2 sequences are DFQATT and SNEGSKA (reference sequence). The CDR3 covers 13 residues. After removal of 2 bases from V and 3 bases from J, the junction contained 4 bases not matched to a gene. As DNA, the CDR3 is TGCAGTGCTAGAAGGGGGCCCGGCTACGAGCAGTACTTC. Translating it yields CSARRGPGYEQYF.

The J gene is TRBJ1-2, the V gene TRBV20-1, with 7 bases aligning to TRBD1. The CDR3 is 11 residues long. J gave up 7 bases and V 7 bases, and 6 bases lay outside the gene matches. Germline loops: CDR1 DFQATT, CDR2 SNEGSKA (reference sequence). CDR3 bases: TGCAGTGGCTCGGGACAGCTTGGCTACACCTTC. As protein: CSGSGQLGYTF.

This rearrangement joins TRBV12-3 or TRBV12-4 to TRBJ1-6; possible D gene TRBD1, 5 bases. Between the trimmed V and J ends, which lost 3 bases and 2 bases, there was a span of 14 bases. This CDR3 has 17 residues. CDR3 loop: CASSFRPTAPYNSPLHF. DNA of the CDR3: TGTGCCAGCAGTTTCCGACCGACAGCTCCCTATAATTCACCCCTCCACTTT.

V is TRBV10-3 and J is TRBJ1-2; no definite D call. This CDR3 is 14 amino acids long. V was trimmed by 3 bases and J by 5 bases, leaving 13 bases between them. Germline CDR1 ENHRY, CDR2 SYGVKD. CDR3 loop: CAISDPRKVYGYTF. The CDR3 DNA follows: TGTGCCATCAGTGACCCACGGAAGGTTTATGGCTACACCTTC.

This clonotype was counted a few times. The chain recombines TRBV10-2 with TRBJ1-5, with no clear D. Trimming shortened V by 4 bases and J by 5 bases, and 9 bases separated the two germline ends. CDR1 is WSHSY and CDR2 is SAAADI in the germline V gene. This CDR3 spans 13 amino acids. DNA for the CDR3: TGCGCCAGCAGTGTAGTCCCGGATCAGCCCCAGCATTTT. This codes for CASSVVPDQPQHF.